This section outlines one T cell receptor beta chain sequence together with its context. Original methodology: Reference gene primers were amplified, and this amplification served to estimate nucleated cell counts. Measured with immunoSEQ multiplex PCR; TCRdb has only the in-frame clones, and not every one. V and J calls and clone size follow that table, whereas D and trimming were derived from the DNA. The top ten hold around 10% of the sample, which has roughly 260,000 clones, 86% seen once. The CDR3 covers 14 residues. Germline CDR1 reads SNHLY; CDR2 reads FYNNEI. The V end lost 4 bases, the J end lost 2 bases, and 12 bases lay between the germline ends. This sample stems from a study of blood T cell repertoires in COVID-19. Whole-study context: The cDNA or gDNA used as material had been derived from T cells, B-cell-depleted T cells, or PBMCs.

The sequencing input was peripheral blood. This TCR was sampled from a man aged 35-49 years who had recovered from COVID-19. The chain links TRBV2 to TRBJ2-7, with D unresolved. CDR3 nucleotide sequence: TGTGCCAGCAGTGTGCAACAGCTACCCTACGAGCAGTACTTC. Translation: CASSVQQLPYEQYF.